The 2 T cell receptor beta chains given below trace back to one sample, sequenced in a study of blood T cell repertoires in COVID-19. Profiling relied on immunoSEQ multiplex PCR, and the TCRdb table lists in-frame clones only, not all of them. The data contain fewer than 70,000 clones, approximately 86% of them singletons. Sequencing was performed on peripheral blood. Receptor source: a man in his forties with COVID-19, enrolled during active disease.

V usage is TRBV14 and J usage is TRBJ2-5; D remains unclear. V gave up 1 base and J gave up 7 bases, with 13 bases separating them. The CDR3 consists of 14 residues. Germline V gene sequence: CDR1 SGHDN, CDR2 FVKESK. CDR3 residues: CASSQVRGAGTQYF. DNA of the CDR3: TGTGCCAGCAGCCAAGTCCGTGGTGCCGGGACCCAGTACTTC.

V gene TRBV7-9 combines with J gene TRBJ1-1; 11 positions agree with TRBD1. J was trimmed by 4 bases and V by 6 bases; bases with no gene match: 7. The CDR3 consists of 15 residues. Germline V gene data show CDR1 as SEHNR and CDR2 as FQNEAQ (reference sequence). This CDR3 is CASSSGQGARTEAFF. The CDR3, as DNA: TGTGCCAGCAGTTCCGGACAGGGGGCGCGCACTGAAGCTTTCTTT. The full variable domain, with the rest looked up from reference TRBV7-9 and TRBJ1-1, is DTGVSQNPRHKITKRGQNVTFRCDPISEHNRLYWYRQTLGQGPEFLTYFQNEAQLEKSRLLSDRFSAERPKGSFSTLEIQRTEQGDSAMYLCASSSGQGARTEAFFGQGTRLTVV.